These 23 T cell receptor beta chains came from one sample sequenced in a study of cytotoxic CD8 clonotypes in ibrutinib-treated CLL. TCRdb keeps only in-frame clones here, not all; method: immunoSEQ multiplex PCR. The table has 150,000 or so clones, roughly 80% seen once. The sample in question was PBMCs, obtained after 24 months of ibrutinib treatment. The source is a human donor with chronic lymphocytic leukemia.

The rearrangement uses TRBV7-3 and TRBJ1-2; tentatively, D is TRBD1 (6 bases). Germline assignment: CDR1 SGHTA and CDR2 FQGTGA. With 1 base removed from V and 4 bases from J, the gap between germline ends came to 10 bases. The CDR3 has 14 residues. The CDR3 loop is CASSLIQGGYGYTF. CDR3 nucleotide sequence: TGTGCCAGCAGCTTAATACAGGGTGGCTATGGCTACACCTTC.

The gene calls are TRBV27 and TRBJ1-1, with D unresolved. The CDR3 covers 15 residues. The germline gives CDR1 MNHEY, CDR2 SMNVEV (reference sequence). V lost 3 bases, J lost 5 bases, and 16 bases lay in between. Here the CDR3 reads CASSFEAQKRTEAFF. The DNA for the CDR3 is TGTGCCAGCAGTTTTGAGGCACAAAAGAGGACTGAAGCTTTCTTT.

This clone was seen once. This specimen includes other DNA sequences encoding the same CDR3. The chain has TRBV2 and TRBJ1-2, with 8 bases matching TRBD1. Germline-derived CDR1 and CDR2 are SNHLY and FYNNEI. This CDR3 region has 12 residues. The V and J ends lost 3 bases and 8 bases, in that order; junction bases with no gene match: 2. CDR3 in amino acids: CASSEDRAGYTF. DNA for the CDR3: TGTGCCAGCAGTGAGGACAGGGCCGGCTACACCTTC.

The V and J genes are TRBV18 and TRBJ2-3; the match to TRBD1 covers 8 bases. Germline V lookup: CDR1 KGHSH, CDR2 LQKENI. With V trimmed by 3 bases and J by 7 bases, 9 bases remained unmatched. The CDR3 is made up of 15 amino acids. The chain's CDR3 is CASSPRTGILNTQYF. The DNA for the CDR3 is TGTGCCAGCTCACCCCGGACAGGGATTTTGAATACGCAGTATTTT.

The V and J genes are TRBV4-3 and TRBJ1-2; the match to TRBD1 covers 10 bases. The CDR3 is 15 residues long. Unmatched junction bases numbered 4, after V lost 1 base and J lost 5 bases. CDR1 LGHNA and CDR2 YSLEER come from the germline V gene. CDR3 loop: CASSQVGQGGYGYTF. In nucleotides, the CDR3 is TGCGCCAGCAGCCAAGTCGGACAGGGGGGATATGGCTACACCTTC.

This clone has a handful of counts. The V gene is TRBV19, the J gene TRBJ1-1, with 7 bases lining up with TRBD1. This CDR3 is 13 amino acids long. CDR1 is LNHDA and CDR2 is SQIVND in the germline V gene (reference sequence). The J segment lost 4 bases and the V segment lost 6 bases, leaving 5 bases of the junction unmatched. The CDR3 is CASRMGQLTEAFF. CDR3 DNA sequence: TGTGCCAGTAGGATGGGACAGCTCACTGAAGCTTTCTTT.

V and J are TRBV7-2 and TRBJ2-7, with 10 bases identical to TRBD2. The ends lost 5 bases at V and 0 bases at J; junction bases unmatched: 16. The CDR3 consists of 19 residues. The germline V gene has CDR1 SGHTA and CDR2 FQGNSA. CDR3 loop: CASSSTRDRLAGVSYEQYF. The CDR3 nucleotides read TGTGCCAGCAGCAGTACCCGGGACAGACTAGCGGGCGTCTCCTACGAGCAGTACTTC.

This clone has a handful of counts. The gene calls are TRBV29-1 and TRBJ1-5, with TRBD1 as a possible D gene (6 bases). The CDR3 has 13 amino acids. CDR1 is SQVTM, CDR2 ANQGSEA, per germline. V was pared by 6 bases and J by 2 bases, with 11 bases between. The CDR3 region is CSVSRGGNQPQHF. The DNA for the CDR3 is TGCAGCGTATCCAGGGGTGGCAATCAGCCCCAGCATTTT.

The CDR3 DNA reads as TGCAGCGCGACGGGATTTCTACAGGGGGCCAGCGAGCAGTTCTTC. Translated: CSATGFLQGASEQFF. The V call is TRBV29-1, the J call TRBJ2-1, with 9 bases aligning to TRBD1. This CDR3 is built from 15 residues. V lost 7 bases to trimming and J lost 10 bases; unmatched junction nucleotides: 17. Germline V gene data show CDR1 as SQVTM and CDR2 as ANQGSEA.

The rearrangement joins TRBV11-2 to TRBJ1-2; a weak D match, TRBD1 (5 bases). Per germline, CDR1 SGHAT and CDR2 FQNNGV. Trimming shortened V by 3 bases and J by 8 bases, and 13 bases separated the two germline ends. The CDR3 has 13 residues. The CDR3 loop reads CASSLGTGQGYTF. Written as DNA, the CDR3 is TGTGCCAGCAGCTTGGGAACAGGCCAGGGCTACACCTTC.

This chain connects TRBV7-8 to TRBJ2-7, with a weak D call TRBD2 (5 bases). V lost 2 bases and J lost 2, with 7 bases in between. The CDR3 loop spans 13 amino acids. The germline V gene has CDR1 SGHVS and CDR2 FQNEAQ. The CDR3 sequence is CASSLHGTYEQYF. The CDR3 DNA reads TGTGCCAGCAGCTTACACGGGACCTACGAGCAGTACTTC.

The CDR3 is CASSRSSSNTGELFF. CDR3 DNA: TGTGCCAGCAGCCGTAGCAGCTCGAACACCGGGGAGCTGTTTTTT. The rearrangement links TRBV27 to TRBJ2-2; D is ambiguous. V gave up 6 bases and J gave up 0 bases, with 11 bases separating them. This CDR3 comprises 15 residues. In germline, CDR1 is MNHEY, CDR2 SMNVEV (reference sequence).

The genes are TRBV7-9 and TRBJ1-1; TRBD1 matches at 7 bases. The J segment lost 1 base and the V segment lost 5 bases, leaving 10 bases of the junction unmatched. The V gene's germline CDR1 is SEHNR and CDR2 FQNEAQ (reference sequence). There are 16 residues in the CDR3. This CDR3 is CASSITSGTANTEAFF. The DNA of the CDR3 is TGTGCCAGCAGCATTACCTCCGGGACAGCGAACACTGAAGCTTTCTTT.

The table lists this clone with a count of one. This sequence joins TRBV7-6 and TRBJ2-5; D unclear. Trimming cost V 2 bases and J 2 bases, with 6 bases left between them. The germline gives CDR1 SGHVS, CDR2 FNYEAQ. The CDR3 spans 13 residues. The CDR3 coding sequence is TGTGCCAGCAGCTTACAGGAGCAAGAGACCCAGTACTTC. Its protein product is CASSLQEQETQYF.

The chain carries TRBV19 and TRBJ2-7, with TRBD2 as a possible D gene (6 bases). This CDR3 spans 12 amino acids. The V end was cut by 7 bases, the J end by 4 bases, with 11 bases between. CDR1 is LNHDA, CDR2 SQIVND, per germline (reference sequence). The CDR3 DNA follows: TGTGCCAGTAACGGACGGGGGTACGAGCAGTACTTC. It specifies CASNGRGYEQYF.

The chain uses TRBV6-5 and TRBJ2-5, with TRBD2 as a possible D gene (5 bases). This CDR3 is built from 13 residues. Germline assignment: CDR1 MNHEY and CDR2 SVGAGI. The germline V and J ends were trimmed by 8 bases and 7 bases, with 17 bases remaining between them. In nucleotides, the CDR3 is TGTGCCAGCGGCCGACCCCCTGGAGGGACCCAGTACTTC. Its translation is CASGRPPGGTQYF.

V and J are TRBV28 and TRBJ1-5, with D perhaps matching TRBD1 (6 bases). The V gene lost 7 bases and the J gene lost 11 bases, with 18 bases spanning the gap. CDR1 is MDHEN and CDR2 is SYDVKM in the germline V gene. This CDR3 spans 13 amino acids. For the CDR3, the DNA is TGTGCCAGCACTCCGACAGGTCCTACAGCCCAGCATTTT. This sequence encodes CASTPTGPTAQHF.

This chain uses TRBV9 with TRBJ1-6, with a weak D call TRBD1 (5 bases). With 4 bases removed from V and 6 bases from J, the gap between germline ends came to 11 bases. CDR3 length: 14 amino acids. Germline CDR1 reads SGDLS; CDR2 reads YYNGEE. The CDR3 region is CASSRQSTNSPLHF. The CDR3 DNA is TGTGCCAGCAGCAGACAGTCAACTAATTCACCCCTCCACTTT.

The V call is TRBV29-1, the J call TRBJ1-2; D is possibly TRBD1 (5 bases). In germline, CDR1 is SQVTM, CDR2 ANQGSEA. The CDR3 spans 13 residues. With 1 base removed from V and 7 bases from J, the gap between germline ends came to 13 bases. CDR3 DNA sequence: TGCAGCGTTGAAGTTGTCCAGGGTTTTGGCTACACCTTC. Amino acids: CSVEVVQGFGYTF. The full variable domain, completed using reference TRBV29-1 and TRBJ1-2, is SAVISQKPSRDICQRGTSLTIQCQVDSQVTMMFWYRQQPGQSLTLIATANQGSEATYESGFVIDKFPISRPNLTFSTLTVSNMSPEDSSIYLCSVEVVQGFGYTFGSGTRLTVV.

The chain combines TRBV5-1 with TRBJ1-3, with no clear D. V lost 0 bases and J 4 bases, leaving 8 bases between the germline ends. The CDR3 runs to 14 residues. Germline loops: CDR1 SGHRS, CDR2 YFSETQ. CDR3 bases: TGCGCCAGCAGCTTGGGGCAGCAAGGAAACACCATATATTTT. Amino acids: CASSLGQQGNTIYF.

This clone has just one count. V and J are TRBV19 and TRBJ1-2, with TRBD1 identical over 10 bases. The germline V gene has CDR1 LNHDA and CDR2 SQIVND (reference sequence). After removal of 2 bases from V and 7 bases from J, the junction contained 10 bases not matched to a gene. The CDR3 is 16 amino acids. The chain's CDR3 is CASSISWTGGLAGYTF. The CDR3, as DNA: TGTGCCAGTAGTATATCCTGGACAGGGGGACTCGCTGGCTACACCTTC. The entire variable domain, with the rest obtained from reference TRBV19 and TRBJ1-2, is as follows: DGGITQSPKYLFRKEGQNVTLSCEQNLNHDAMYWYRQDPGQGLRLIYYSQIVNDFQKGDIAEGYSVSREKKESFPLTVTSAQKNPTAFYLCASSISWTGGLAGYTFGSGTRLTVV.

The chain joins TRBV7-9 to TRBJ1-3; D may be TRBD1 (5 bases). The CDR3 covers 13 residues. Germline V gene sequence: CDR1 SEHNR, CDR2 FQNEAQ (reference sequence). Trimming removed 5 bases at V and 8 bases at J, with 13 bases between. The CDR3 sequence is CASSQDQGYTIYF. The DNA of the CDR3 is TGTGCCAGCAGCCAAGATCAGGGCTACACCATATATTTT. Combining the CDR3 with reference TRBV7-9 and TRBJ1-3 gives the whole variable domain DTGVSQNPRHKITKRGQNVTFRCDPISEHNRLYWYRQTLGQGPEFLTYFQNEAQLEKSRLLSDRFSAERPKGSFSTLEIQRTEQGDSAMYLCASSQDQGYTIYFGEGSWLTVV.

The rearrangement uses TRBV10-3 and TRBJ2-2; tentatively, D is TRBD2 (5 bases). V shed 2 bases and J shed 4 bases, with 8 bases lying between them. Germline V gene data show CDR1 as ENHRY and CDR2 as SYGVKD. CDR3 size: 14 residues. CDR3 sequence reads: CAISEQDFTGELFF. Written as DNA, the CDR3 is TGTGCCATCAGTGAGCAGGACTTCACCGGGGAGCTGTTTTTT.